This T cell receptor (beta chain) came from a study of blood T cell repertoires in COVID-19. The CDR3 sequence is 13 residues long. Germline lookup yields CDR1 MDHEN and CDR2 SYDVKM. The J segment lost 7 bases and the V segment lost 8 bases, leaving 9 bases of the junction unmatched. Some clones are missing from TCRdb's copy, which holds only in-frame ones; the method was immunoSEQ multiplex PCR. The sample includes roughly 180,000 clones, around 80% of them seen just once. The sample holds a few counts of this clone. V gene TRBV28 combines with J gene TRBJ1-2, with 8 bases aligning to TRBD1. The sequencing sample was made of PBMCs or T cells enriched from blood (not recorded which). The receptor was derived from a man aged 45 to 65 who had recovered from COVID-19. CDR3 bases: TGTGCCAGCTTGGCACAGGGGGAGGGTGGCTACACCTTC. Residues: CASLAQGEGGYTF.